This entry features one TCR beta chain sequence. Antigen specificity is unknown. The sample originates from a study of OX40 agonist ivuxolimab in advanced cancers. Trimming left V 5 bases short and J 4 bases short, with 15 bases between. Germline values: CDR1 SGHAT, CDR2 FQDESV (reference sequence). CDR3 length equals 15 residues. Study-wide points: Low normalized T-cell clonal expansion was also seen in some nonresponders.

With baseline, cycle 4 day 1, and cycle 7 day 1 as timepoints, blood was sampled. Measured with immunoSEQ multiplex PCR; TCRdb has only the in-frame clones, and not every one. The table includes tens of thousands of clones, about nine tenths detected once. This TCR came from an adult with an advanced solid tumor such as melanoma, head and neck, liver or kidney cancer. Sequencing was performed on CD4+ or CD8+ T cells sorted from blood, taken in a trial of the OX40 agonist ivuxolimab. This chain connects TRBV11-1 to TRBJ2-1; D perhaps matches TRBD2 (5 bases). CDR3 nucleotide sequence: TGTGCCAGCAGCGTGTCCGGGAACGTGTACAATGAGCAGTTCTTC. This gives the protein CASSVSGNVYNEQFF.